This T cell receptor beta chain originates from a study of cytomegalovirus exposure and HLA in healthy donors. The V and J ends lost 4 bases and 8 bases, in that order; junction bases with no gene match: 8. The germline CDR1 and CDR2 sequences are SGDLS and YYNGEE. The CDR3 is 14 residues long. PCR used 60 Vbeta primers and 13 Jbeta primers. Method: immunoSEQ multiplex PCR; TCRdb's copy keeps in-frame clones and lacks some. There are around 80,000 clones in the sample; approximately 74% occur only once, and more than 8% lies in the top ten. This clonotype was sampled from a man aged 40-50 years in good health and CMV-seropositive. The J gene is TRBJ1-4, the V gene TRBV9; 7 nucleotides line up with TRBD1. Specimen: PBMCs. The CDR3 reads CASSPEGAREKLFF. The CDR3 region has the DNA TGTGCCAGCAGCCCAGAGGGGGCGAGGGAAAAACTGTTTTTT.